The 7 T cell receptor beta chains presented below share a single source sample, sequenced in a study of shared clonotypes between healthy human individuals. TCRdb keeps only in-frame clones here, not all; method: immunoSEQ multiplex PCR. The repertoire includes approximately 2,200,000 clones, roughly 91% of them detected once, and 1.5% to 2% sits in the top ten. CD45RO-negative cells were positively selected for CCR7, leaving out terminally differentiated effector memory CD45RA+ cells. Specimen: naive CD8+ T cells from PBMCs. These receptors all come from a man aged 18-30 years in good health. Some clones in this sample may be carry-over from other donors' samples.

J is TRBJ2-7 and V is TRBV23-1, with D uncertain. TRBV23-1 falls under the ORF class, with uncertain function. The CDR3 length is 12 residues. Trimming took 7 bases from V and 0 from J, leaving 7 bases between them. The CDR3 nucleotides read TGCGCCAGCATTCGGGTCTCCTACGAGCAGTACTTC. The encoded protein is CASIRVSYEQYF.

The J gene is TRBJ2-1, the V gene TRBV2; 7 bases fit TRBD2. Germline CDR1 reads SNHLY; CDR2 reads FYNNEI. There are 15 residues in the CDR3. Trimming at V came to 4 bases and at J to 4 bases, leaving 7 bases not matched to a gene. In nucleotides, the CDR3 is TGTGCCAGCAGTGGCCGTCGGGGGGTATACAATGAGCAGTTCTTC. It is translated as CASSGRRGVYNEQFF.

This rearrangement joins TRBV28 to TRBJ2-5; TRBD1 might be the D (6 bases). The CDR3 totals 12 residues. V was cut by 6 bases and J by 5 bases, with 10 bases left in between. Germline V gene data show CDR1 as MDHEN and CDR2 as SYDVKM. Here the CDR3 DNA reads TGTGCCAGCAGAGCAGGGGAGGAGACCCAGTACTTC. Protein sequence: CASRAGEETQYF.

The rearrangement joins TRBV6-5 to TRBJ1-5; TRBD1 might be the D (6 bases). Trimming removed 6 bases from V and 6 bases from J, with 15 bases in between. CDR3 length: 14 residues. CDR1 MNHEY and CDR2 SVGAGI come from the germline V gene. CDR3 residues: CASRMGHMPQPQHF. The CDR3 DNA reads TGTGCCAGCAGAATGGGACATATGCCTCAGCCCCAGCATTTT.

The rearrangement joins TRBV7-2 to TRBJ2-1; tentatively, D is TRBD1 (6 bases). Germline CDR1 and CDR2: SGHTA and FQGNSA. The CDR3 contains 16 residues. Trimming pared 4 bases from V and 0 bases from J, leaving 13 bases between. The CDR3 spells CASSSLDRSSYNEQFF. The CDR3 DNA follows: TGTGCCAGCAGCTCTCTCGACAGGAGCTCCTACAATGAGCAGTTCTTC.

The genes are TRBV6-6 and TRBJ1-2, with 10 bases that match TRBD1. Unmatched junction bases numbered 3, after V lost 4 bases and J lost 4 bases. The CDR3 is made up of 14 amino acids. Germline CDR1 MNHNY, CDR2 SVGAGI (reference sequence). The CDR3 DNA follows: TGTGCCAGCAGTTCCGACAGGGGGCTCTATGGCTACACCTTC. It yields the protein CASSSDRGLYGYTF.

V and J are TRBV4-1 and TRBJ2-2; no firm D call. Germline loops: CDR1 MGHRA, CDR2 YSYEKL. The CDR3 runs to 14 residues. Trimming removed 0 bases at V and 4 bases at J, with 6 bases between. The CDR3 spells CASSQDGSTGELFF. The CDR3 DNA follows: TGCGCCAGCAGCCAAGATGGCTCCACCGGGGAGCTGTTTTTT.